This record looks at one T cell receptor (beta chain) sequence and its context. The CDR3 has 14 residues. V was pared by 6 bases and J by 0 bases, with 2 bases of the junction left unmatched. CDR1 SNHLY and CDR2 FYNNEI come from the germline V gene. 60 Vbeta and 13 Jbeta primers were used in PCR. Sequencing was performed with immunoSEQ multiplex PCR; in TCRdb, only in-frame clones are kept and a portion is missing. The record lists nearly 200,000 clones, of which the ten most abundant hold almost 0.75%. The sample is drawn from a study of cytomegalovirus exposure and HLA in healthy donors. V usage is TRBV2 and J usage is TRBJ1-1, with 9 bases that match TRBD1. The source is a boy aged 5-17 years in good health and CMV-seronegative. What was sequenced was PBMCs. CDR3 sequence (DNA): TGTGCCAGCAGAGGACAGGGGATGAACACTGAAGCTTTCTTT. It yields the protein CASRGQGMNTEAFF.